The TCR beta chain under discussion was sequenced for a study of cytomegalovirus exposure and HLA in healthy donors. The germline V and J ends were trimmed by 1 base and 8 bases, with 12 bases remaining between them. CDR3 length: 13 amino acids. CDR1 is SGHRS, CDR2 YFSETQ, per germline. The PCR employed 60 Vbeta primers together with 13 Jbeta primers. Data came from immunoSEQ multiplex PCR; TCRdb stores just in-frame clones and leaves some out. The sample has around 160,000 clones, roughly 80% seen once. Notes on the study in general: 87-base-pair reads could not separate some V segments, including TRBV6-2 and TRBV6-3. Earlier analysis found most TCR beta V segments productive about 87% or about 30% of the time.

This clone has a handful of counts. What it binds is unknown. V is TRBV5-1 and J is TRBJ1-2, with unresolved D. This receptor was obtained from a woman in her thirties or forties in good health and CMV-seropositive. Sequencing was done on a sample of PBMCs. CDR3 sequence reads: CASSLSPTVGYTF. The CDR3 DNA is TGCGCCAGCAGCTTGAGTCCAACGGTCGGCTACACCTTC.